These T cell receptor beta chains were read from a single sample in a study of T cell responses to AZD1222 COVID-19 vaccine. TCRdb's copy holds only in-frame clones and misses some; the assay was immunoSEQ multiplex PCR. The data hold 100,000 to 150,000 clones, with 85% to 90% observed a single time. Material: peripheral blood, obtained on day 0 of AZD1222 vaccination. Receptors were obtained from an adult in good health. Each CDR3 is given with its conserved first and last residue. The D gene is left open where the match is weak. A clone size is listed for some rows: how often the clone was seen (once, few, many), or a class if it is expanded.

v_gene	d_gene	abundance	j_gene	CDR3aa	CDR3nt
TRBV7-2	TRBD2	-	TRBJ2-1	CASSLRLAGELFNEQFF	TGTGCCAGCAGCCTCCGACTAGCGGGGGAGTTATTCAATGAGCAGTTCTTC
TRBV2	TRBD2	-	TRBJ2-7	CASSQTSGRSYEQYF	TGTGCCAGCAGCCAGACTAGCGGGAGGTCCTACGAGCAGTACTTC
TRBV7-3	TRBD1	-	TRBJ1-1	CASSLTGDTEAFF	TGTGCCAGCAGCTTGACAGGGGACACTGAAGCTTTCTTT
TRBV4-1	TRBD2	once	TRBJ2-1	CASSHLGLVGYNEQFF	TGCGCCAGCAGCCACCTGGGACTAGTTGGGTACAATGAGCAGTTCTTC
TRBV9	TRBD2	-	TRBJ2-5	CASSASGNQETQYF	TGTGCCAGCAGCGCCAGCGGGAACCAAGAGACCCAGTACTTC
TRBV29-1	TRBD1	-	TRBJ1-2	CSVFTDRDYGYTF	TGCAGCGTTTTTACGGACAGGGACTATGGCTACACCTTC
TRBV18	TRBD1	-	TRBJ1-2	CASSPPSGGYYGYTF	TGTGCCAGCTCACCGCCTTCAGGGGGATACTATGGCTACACCTTC
TRBV30	TRBD2	once	TRBJ2-3	CACGTSGSTGSTDTQYF	TGTGCCTGTGGGACTAGCGGGAGTACGGGGAGCACAGATACGCAGTATTTT
TRBV10-3	-	few	TRBJ2-1	CAISGTRERNEQFF	TGTGCCATCAGTGGTACACGGGAGAGGAATGAGCAGTTCTTC
TRBV7-2	-	-	TRBJ1-2	CASSLMRDTFYGYTF	TGTGCCAGCAGCTTAATGCGGGATACCTTCTATGGCTACACCTTC
TRBV18	-	-	TRBJ2-7	CASSPGQISYEQYF	TGTGCCAGCTCACCAGGACAGATCTCCTACGAGCAGTACTTC
TRBV5-3	-	few	TRBJ2-7	CARSLDSYEQYF	TGTGCCAGAAGCTTGGACAGCTACGAGCAGTACTTC
TRBV30	-	-	TRBJ2-2	CAAQLDSFTGELFF	TGTGCCGCTCAATTAGACTCCTTCACCGGGGAGCTGTTTTTT
TRBV2	-	-	TRBJ1-6	CASKILGIRDSPLHF	TGTGCCAGCAAAATCCTAGGAATCCGGGATTCACCCCTCCACTTT
TRBV7-2	TRBD1	-	TRBJ2-5	CASSLEGTGGQETQYF	TGTGCCAGCAGCTTAGAAGGGACAGGGGGTCAAGAGACCCAGTACTTC
TRBV6-1	-	-	TRBJ2-1	CASSENDYSSYNEQFF	TGTGCCAGCAGTGAGAACGACTACAGCTCCTACAATGAGCAGTTCTTC
TRBV5-6	-	-	TRBJ1-6	CASSLDREPLHF	TGTGCCAGCAGCTTGGACCGGGAACCCCTCCACTTT
TRBV5-6	-	-	TRBJ1-1	CASSLRFGSPLNTEAFF	TGTGCCAGCAGCTTGAGATTTGGCAGTCCTCTGAACACTGAAGCTTTCTTT
TRBV30	-	medium-sized	TRBJ2-7	CAWSQAYEQYF	TGTGCCTGGAGTCAGGCCTACGAGCAGTACTTC
TRBV7-2	-	-	TRBJ1-6	CASRIRASNSPLHF	TGTGCCAGCAGGATTCGGGCCTCCAATTCACCCCTCCACTTT
TRBV10-3	TRBD1	-	TRBJ2-7	CAAGTGNEQYF	TGTGCCGCCGGGACAGGGAACGAGCAGTACTTC
TRBV27	TRBD1	-	TRBJ2-7	CASSSGQSYEQYF	TGTGCCAGCAGTTCGGGACAGAGCTACGAGCAGTACTTC
TRBV2	TRBD1	few	TRBJ1-5	CASSGTGNQPQHF	TGTGCCAGCAGTGGGACAGGGAATCAGCCCCAGCATTTT
TRBV12-5	-	-	TRBJ1-1	CASGLSRNTEAFF	TGTGCTAGTGGTTTGTCCAGGAACACTGAAGCTTTCTTT
TRBV18	-	once	TRBJ2-6	CASSPDSRANVLTF	TGTGCCAGCTCACCAGATAGTAGGGCCAACGTCCTGACTTTC
TRBV3-1/TRBV3-2	-	-	TRBJ1-6	CASSRESLNSPLHF	TGTGCCAGCAGCCGGGAGAGTCTTAATTCACCCCTCCACTTT